There are a few counts of the clone carrying this T cell receptor (beta chain). What it binds is not known. Germline values: CDR1 LGHDT, CDR2 YNNKEL (reference sequence). Trimming removed 1 base at V and 0 bases at J, with 6 bases between. This CDR3 comprises 14 residues. The data originate from a study of identical twins. Study findings and constraints: Clonotypes of the beta chain that were abundant in cord blood carried fewer insertions (memory repertoires showed none). Out-of-frame sharing of TCR alpha in monozygotic twins was underestimated by models.

Unique molecular identifiers were present on cDNA, and template switching added a universal primer site. From the 5' RACE reads, TCRdb called clonotypes with MiXCR, one entry per CDR3 protein. The data hold a few hundred thousand distinct CDR3 sequences, with roughly 9.5% observed a single time. The same data also contributed to another study, on yellow fever vaccine responses in identical twins.

The TCR was taken from a woman between 18 and 29 years old in good health. V and J are TRBV3-1 and TRBJ1-2; TRBD1 might be the D (5 bases). Specimen: PBMCs. The CDR3 region has the DNA TGTGCCAGCAGCCAAGGGGGGACTAACTATGGCTACACCTTC. Residues: CASSQGGTNYGYTF. The entire variable domain, with the rest obtained from reference TRBV3-1 and TRBJ1-2, is as follows: DTAVSQTPKYLVTQMGNDKSIKCEQNLGHDTMYWYKQDSKKFLKIMFSYNNKELIINETVPNRFSPKSPDKAHLNLHINSLELGDSAVYFCASSQGGTNYGYTFGSGTRLTVV.